One and the same sample provided the 7 T cell receptor beta chains below, sequenced in a study of monozygotic twins with inflammatory bowel disease. Using the 5' RACE reads, TCRdb records one entry per CDR3 protein without DNA. The sample has some 330,000 distinct CDR3 sequences; the top ten hold more than 4.5%. Sequencing was performed on blood. The receptors were sampled from a human donor with ulcerative colitis or Crohn's disease, or a healthy co-twin of an affected twin (not recorded which).

This rearrangement joins TRBV19 to TRBJ2-7; TCRdb's assignment of TRBD1 cannot be checked, as there is no DNA. The CDR3 loop spans 13 amino acids. The germline CDR1 and CDR2 sequences are LNHDA and SQIVND (reference sequence). CDR3 residues: CASRTPGGSEQYF.

The rearrangement links TRBV13 to TRBJ2-7; TCRdb designates TRBD2, a call that cannot be tested without DNA. CDR3 length: 14 amino acids. CDR1 and CDR2 from the germline V gene are PRHDT and FYEKMQ (reference sequence). The CDR3 sequence: CASSSLRAGYEQYF.

The chain uses TRBV6-1 and TRBJ1-2; the D call of TRBD1 rests on TCRdb alone, since no DNA is present to check it. CDR3 length: 14 residues. The germline V gene encodes CDR1 MNHNS and CDR2 SASEGT. CDR3 region: CASRSLGRNYGYTF.

The chain has TRBV28 and TRBJ2-7; TCRdb's D gene call, TRBD2, goes unchecked for lack of DNA. The CDR3 has 13 amino acids. Germline CDR1 and CDR2: MDHEN and SYDVKM. The CDR3 sequence is CASSSGGVGEQYF.

The chain recombines TRBV29-1 with TRBJ1-3. The germline V gene has CDR1 SQVTM and CDR2 ANQGSEA. CDR3 size: 12 residues. CDR3 sequence reads: CSVESSGNTIYF.

The V gene is TRBV7-9, the J gene TRBJ1-3; TCRdb indicates TRBD1, and absent DNA this call remains unverified. CDR3 length equals 14 residues. Per germline, CDR1 SEHNR and CDR2 FQNEAQ (reference sequence). The CDR3 sequence: CASSARQGSYTIYF.

The V and J genes are TRBV6-5 and TRBJ2-3. Germline V CDR1 and CDR2: MNHEY, SVGAGI. This CDR3 is built from 13 residues. The CDR3 region is CASSYSLVDTQYF.